Shown below are 24 T cell receptor beta chains from a single sample sequenced in a study of CD8 T cells in Susac syndrome. Random hexamers were used to reverse transcribe 0.5 to 1 ug of RNA. TCRdb redid the calling of the immunoSEQ multiplex PCR reads with MiXCR, one entry per CDR3 protein. This sample has 90,000 to 110,000 distinct CDR3 sequences, with about 96% found just once. The sequencing sample was made of CD4+ T cells from PBMCs. The receptor set was obtained from a human donor in good health.

The chain employs TRBV18 and TRBJ2-7; 12 positions match TRBD2. V gave up 3 bases and J gave up 7 bases; unmatched junction bases: 4. CDR1 and CDR2 (germline): KGHSH, LQKENI. The CDR3 consists of 14 residues. CDR3 protein: CASSPGTSGPEQYF. CDR3 bases: TGTGCCAGCTCACCCGGGACTAGCGGGCCGGAGCAGTACTTC.

J is TRBJ1-5 and V is TRBV10-3, with D possibly being TRBD1 (6 bases). The length of the CDR3 is 15 residues. The ends were cut back, 6 bases at V and 0 bases at J, with 12 bases in the middle. The germline CDR1 and CDR2 sequences are ENHRY and SYGVKD. The CDR3 is CAISRDKYSNQPQHF. CDR3 DNA sequence: TGTGCCATCAGCCGGGACAAGTATAGCAATCAGCCCCAGCATTTT.

J is TRBJ1-1 and V is TRBV5-4, with D unresolved. The germline gives CDR1 SGHNT, CDR2 YYREEE (reference sequence). The V end lost 0 bases, the J end lost 7 bases, and 13 bases lay between the germline ends. This CDR3 has 14 amino acids. The CDR3 DNA reads TGTGCCAGCAGCTTGGCCGGTCGGGGATTTGAAGCTTTCTTT. It specifies CASSLAGRGFEAFF.

The rearrangement links TRBV24-1 to TRBJ2-5, with 8 positions matching TRBD2. Germline CDR1 and CDR2: KGHDR and SFDVKD. After removal of 5 bases from V and 4 bases from J, the junction contained 5 bases not matched to a gene. There are 14 residues in the CDR3. The CDR3 spells CATSVGGALETQYF. The CDR3 DNA follows: TGTGCCACCAGTGTCGGGGGGGCCTTAGAGACCCAGTACTTC.

The CDR3 region is CSVGVGVGTDTQYF. The CDR3 bases are TGCAGCGTTGGGGTGGGAGTCGGCACAGATACGCAGTATTTT. The V call is TRBV29-1, the J call TRBJ2-3, with D possibly being TRBD2 (5 bases). The CDR3 is 14 residues long. V lost 4 bases and J lost 1, with 12 bases in between. In germline, CDR1 is SQVTM, CDR2 ANQGSEA.

The chain joins TRBV6-5 to TRBJ1-1; D unresolved. This CDR3 region has 15 residues. CDR1 and CDR2 from the germline V gene are MNHEY and SVGAGI. V was pared by 6 bases and J by 0 bases, with 14 bases between. CDR3 region: CASSTGQIMNTEAFF. CDR3 nucleotides: TGTGCCAGCAGCACGGGCCAGATCATGAACACTGAAGCTTTCTTT.

The rearrangement joins TRBV7-9 to TRBJ2-2, with 9 bases aligning to TRBD1. The CDR3 has 16 amino acids. Germline V gene data show CDR1 as SEHNR and CDR2 as FQNEAQ (reference sequence). After removal of 5 bases from V and 1 base from J, the junction contained 5 bases not matched to a gene. The CDR3 loop reads CASSPGGQGNTGELFF. The CDR3 nucleotides are TGTGCCAGCAGCCCCGGGGGACAGGGGAACACCGGGGAGCTGTTTTTT.

The gene calls are TRBV29-1 and TRBJ2-5; D remains ambiguous. Trimming removed 4 bases at V and 5 bases at J, with 5 bases between. The CDR3 contains 10 residues. Germline assignment: CDR1 SQVTM and CDR2 ANQGSEA. The CDR3 loop reads CSVAEETQYF. The CDR3 DNA reads as TGCAGCGTTGCCGAGGAGACCCAGTACTTC.

V usage is TRBV7-8 and J usage is TRBJ2-7, with TRBD2 identical over 7 bases. The V segment lost 5 bases and the J segment 4 bases; nucleotides outside the gene matches: 8. The CDR3 length is 14 residues. Germline CDR1 is SGHVS and CDR2 is FQNEAQ. CDR3 in amino acids: CASSRGGSTYEQYF. The CDR3 DNA follows: TGTGCCAGCAGCAGGGGAGGGTCAACGTACGAGCAGTACTTC.

The chain recombines TRBV29-1 with TRBJ2-3; a weak D match, TRBD1 (5 bases). The CDR3 is 14 amino acids. Germline CDR1 SQVTM, CDR2 ANQGSEA. V lost 4 bases and J 6 bases, leaving 17 bases between the germline ends. Written as DNA, the CDR3 is TGCAGCGTTGTGGGCAGGGAAGATCGGGATACGCAGTATTTT. Its protein is CSVVGREDRDTQYF.

J is TRBJ2-2 and V is TRBV7-2, with D maybe TRBD1 (7 bases). Trimming removed 8 bases at V and 3 bases at J, with 13 bases between. The CDR3 sequence is 14 residues long. The germline gives CDR1 SGHTA, CDR2 FQGNSA. The CDR3 nucleotides read TGTGCCAGCCACCAGGGGGGATACACCGGGGAGCTGTTTTTT. Its protein is CASHQGGYTGELFF.

The CDR3 DNA reads as TGCAGTGCCCCGGAGCGGGGGGGCTCGGGGGATACGCAGTATTTT. Encoded protein: CSAPERGGSGDTQYF. The V and J genes are TRBV20-1 and TRBJ2-3; 10 nucleotides line up with TRBD2. Germline V lookup: CDR1 DFQATT, CDR2 SNEGSKA (reference sequence). With V trimmed by 6 bases and J by 6 bases, 12 bases remained unmatched. This CDR3 comprises 15 residues.

This clonotype showed up just a few times. The V call is TRBV20-1, the J call TRBJ2-7, with 10 bases lining up with TRBD1. The trim removed 0 bases at V and 2 bases at J, leaving 4 bases unmatched. In germline, CDR1 is DFQATT, CDR2 SNEGSKA (reference sequence). This CDR3 has 15 residues. CDR3 in DNA: TGCAGTGCTAGAGATCTTGGGACAGGGGCCTACGAGCAGTACTTC. This gives the protein CSARDLGTGAYEQYF.

The chain links TRBV2 to TRBJ2-3, with 13 nucleotides matching TRBD2. Germline assignment: CDR1 SNHLY and CDR2 FYNNEI. With V trimmed by 4 bases and J by 4 bases, 8 bases remained unmatched. The CDR3 length is 17 residues. The CDR3: CASSGTSGGQGADTQYF. As DNA, the CDR3 is TGTGCCAGCAGTGGGACTAGCGGGGGCCAAGGGGCAGATACGCAGTATTTT.

The chain employs TRBV29-1 and TRBJ2-2; 8 bases fit TRBD1. CDR1 is SQVTM and CDR2 is ANQGSEA in the germline V gene. The trim removed 6 bases at V and 0 bases at J, leaving 3 bases unmatched. The CDR3 contains 14 residues. The CDR3 nucleotides read TGCAGCGTGGAACAGGGGGCGAACACCGGGGAGCTGTTTTTT. Translated, it gives CSVEQGANTGELFF.

The table lists this clonotype with a few counts. The rearrangement uses TRBV28 and TRBJ2-7; 7 nucleotides align to TRBD1. Germline trimming cut 9 bases from V and 3 bases from J; bases unmatched to any gene: 8. Germline values: CDR1 MDHEN, CDR2 SYDVKM. This CDR3 comprises 13 residues. CDR3 protein: CASSLGQNYEQYF. As DNA, the CDR3 is TGTGCCAGTTCGTTGGGACAGAACTACGAGCAGTACTTC.

The chain is built from TRBV20-1 and TRBJ1-5; D is uncertain. Looked up from germline, CDR1 is DFQATT and CDR2 is SNEGSKA (reference sequence). This CDR3 region has 15 residues. Trimming left V 2 bases short and J 3 bases short, with 14 bases between. The CDR3 coding sequence is TGCAGTGCTAGATCCCTGCTTGGCTCCAATCAGCCCCAGCATTTT. This sequence encodes CSARSLLGSNQPQHF.

The chain couples TRBV4-2 to TRBJ2-7; D remains ambiguous. The V end lost 4 bases, the J end lost 6 bases, and 10 bases lay between the germline ends. CDR3 length: 12 residues. Germline V gives CDR1 LGHNA, CDR2 YNFKEQ. CDR3 loop: CASSPPSLEQYF. CDR3 coding DNA: TGTGCCAGCAGCCCACCCTCCCTCGAGCAGTACTTC.

The gene calls are TRBV9 and TRBJ2-6; 8 nucleotides line up with TRBD1. There are 18 residues in the CDR3. The junction had 12 bases not matched to a gene; V was cut back by 4 bases and J by 3 bases. The germline gives CDR1 SGDLS, CDR2 YYNGEE. The CDR3 sequence is CASSIMGQVAIGANVLTF. DNA of the CDR3: TGTGCCAGCAGCATTATGGGACAGGTTGCTATTGGGGCCAACGTCCTGACTTTC.

The chain links TRBV5-6 to TRBJ1-1; possibly TRBD1 for D (5 bases). CDR3 length: 15 amino acids. The germline V and J ends were trimmed by 0 bases and 4 bases, with 13 bases remaining between them. Germline V gene data show CDR1 as SGHDT and CDR2 as YYEEEE. CDR3 protein: CASSLGSATGTEAFF. The CDR3 DNA is TGTGCCAGCAGCTTGGGTTCGGCAACAGGCACTGAAGCTTTCTTT.

V is TRBV29-1 and J is TRBJ2-1; D call uncertain. The V gene's germline CDR1 is SQVTM and CDR2 ANQGSEA. The V end was cut by 7 bases, the J end by 9 bases, with 13 bases between. The CDR3 is 11 amino acids. CDR3 DNA sequence: TGCAGCGCCCGGGTCAGCAGTGAGCAGTTCTTC. It encodes CSARVSSEQFF.

The chain uses TRBV7-2 and TRBJ1-1; D remains unclear. Trimming removed 3 bases at V and 7 bases at J, with 12 bases between. This CDR3 spans 13 amino acids. Germline CDR1 reads SGHTA; CDR2 reads FQGNSA. The CDR3 protein is CASSLSASNEAFF. The CDR3, as DNA: TGTGCCAGCAGCTTGTCTGCAAGTAATGAAGCTTTCTTT.

The chain carries TRBV6-5 and TRBJ2-7, with a tentative D call TRBD1 (5 bases). V lost 5 bases to trimming and J lost 5 bases, with 16 bases between them. Germline-derived CDR1 and CDR2 are MNHEY and SVGAGI. This CDR3 is built from 14 residues. The CDR3 DNA is TGTGCCAGCAGTAGGGGCAGGGAAACCCACGAGCAGTACTTC. Translation: CASSRGRETHEQYF.

J is TRBJ2-5 and V is TRBV9; 11 bases agree with TRBD2. This CDR3 has 17 amino acids. Trimming removed 0 bases from V and 2 bases from J; junction bases left unmatched: 6. Per germline, CDR1 SGDLS and CDR2 YYNGEE. CDR3 bases: TGTGCCAGCAGCGTAGCTGCCCTAGCGGGGGGACAAGAGACCCAGTACTTC. Translating gives CASSVAALAGGQETQYF.